These T cell receptor beta chains were read from a single sample in a study of coeliac disease. The repertoire was sequenced with immunoSEQ multiplex PCR; TCRdb's copy has only in-frame clones and lacks some. The repertoire consists of around 8,400 clones, with around three fifths occurring once and the leading ten covering about 9.2%. What was sequenced was intraepithelial lymphocytes from the gut. These TCRs come from an older woman with celiac disease. CDR3s leave out the opening cysteine and the closing phenylalanine or tryptophan. Only part of the rows carry a size: once, few, many, or a class if the clone is expanded.

abundance	v_gene	j_gene	CDR3aa
once	TRBV7-9	TRBJ2-6	ASSPRQGGTPGANVLT
few	TRBV28	TRBJ1-6	ASSSVFDSPLH
.	TRBV6-6	TRBJ2-3	ATSPGGHRTDTQY
.	TRBV9	TRBJ2-3	ASSVDQVGGGSPTDTQY
few	TRBV28	TRBJ2-5	ASTISRTVLGETQY
.	TRBV5-5	TRBJ1-1	ASTRDSLEAF
.	TRBV6-5	TRBJ1-4	ASSYSEGREKLF
.	TRBV6-5	TRBJ1-5	ASSRTTGTNQPQH
few	TRBV7-2	TRBJ2-1	ASRRVGSSAGVGNEQF
.	TRBV5-1	TRBJ2-7	ASSVDGSYEQY
.	TRBV6-5	TRBJ2-1	ALNIGNEQF
medium-sized	TRBV27	TRBJ1-1	ASSGDRWGNEAF
.	TRBV27	TRBJ1-5	ASSLTGFQPQH
.	TRBV11-2	TRBJ2-7	ASSLGGGGWGEQY
.	TRBV6-1	TRBJ1-1	ASSDQGTSF
.	TRBV7-7	TRBJ2-1	ASSLGEIPPYNEQF
.	TRBV18	TRBJ1-5	ASSPGQYNQPQH
.	TRBV28	TRBJ1-5	ASRPIPKGGNQPQH
medium-sized	TRBV4-3	TRBJ2-2	ASSPKTGELF
.	TRBV30	TRBJ1-2	AWSFNPNYGYT
.	TRBV28	TRBJ2-1	ASSFGLAGINEQF
.	TRBV30	TRBJ2-1	AWSVIRANEQF
.	TRBV13	TRBJ2-5	ASSLRQHQETQY
.	TRBV11-1	TRBJ2-1	ASSRGLYNEQF
.	TRBV7-2	TRBJ1-5	ASSQDRGSQPQH
medium-sized	TRBV5-1	TRBJ1-3	ASSGGLGNTIY
.	TRBV7-9	TRBJ1-1	ASSPSVTGAF
.	TRBV4-1	TRBJ1-2	ASSLGNYGYT
few	TRBV10-3	TRBJ2-7	AISEAAYEQY
medium-sized	TRBV7-2	TRBJ2-7	ASSFGPGTSGAYEQY
.	TRBV19	TRBJ1-5	ASSIDQTSTQH
.	TRBV10-2	TRBJ2-7	ASSIGQGALEQY
.	TRBV11-2	TRBJ2-1	ASSLFLVPAYNEQF